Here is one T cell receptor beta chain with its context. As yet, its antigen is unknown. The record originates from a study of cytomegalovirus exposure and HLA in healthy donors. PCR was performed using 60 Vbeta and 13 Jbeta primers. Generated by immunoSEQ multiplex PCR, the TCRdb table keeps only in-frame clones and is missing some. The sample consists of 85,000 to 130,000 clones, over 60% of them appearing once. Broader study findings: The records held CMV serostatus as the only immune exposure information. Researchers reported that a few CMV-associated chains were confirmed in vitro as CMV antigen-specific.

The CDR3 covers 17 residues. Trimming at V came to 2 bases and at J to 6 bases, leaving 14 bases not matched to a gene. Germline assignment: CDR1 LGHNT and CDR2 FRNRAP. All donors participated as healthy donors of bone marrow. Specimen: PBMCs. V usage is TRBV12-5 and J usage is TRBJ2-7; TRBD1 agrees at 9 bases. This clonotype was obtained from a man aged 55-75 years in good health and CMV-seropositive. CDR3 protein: CASGLRRQGDPGSEQYF. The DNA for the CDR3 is TGTGCTAGTGGTTTGAGGCGACAGGGGGACCCCGGGAGCGAGCAGTACTTC.